The 21 T cell receptor beta chains given below trace back to one sample, sequenced in a study of blood T cell repertoires in COVID-19. Sequenced by immunoSEQ multiplex PCR; TCRdb stores in-frame clones only, minus some. The table lists 250,000 to 350,000 clones, about nine tenths of them singletons, with around 2.5% in the top ten. Sequenced: PBMCs or T cells enriched from blood (not recorded which). The receptors here all came from a man in his 60s who had recovered from COVID-19.

Concerning this clone itself: Other nucleotide sequences in the sample specify the same CDR3. The chain joins TRBV9 to TRBJ1-1; TRBD1 might be the D (5 bases). Trimming shortened V by 0 bases and J by 5 bases, and 11 bases separated the two germline ends. There are 14 residues in the CDR3. Germline V CDR1 and CDR2: SGDLS, YYNGEE. The CDR3 coding sequence is TGTGCCAGCAGCGTAGCCGGGGGAGGAACTGAAGCTTTCTTT. This encodes CASSVAGGGTEAFF.

The chain employs TRBV7-8 and TRBJ1-2; 8 nucleotides align to TRBD1. The CDR3 loop spans 15 amino acids. Per the germline V gene, CDR1 is SGHVS and CDR2 is FQNEAQ. The J segment lost 3 bases and the V segment lost 5 bases, leaving 8 bases of the junction unmatched. CDR3 DNA: TGTGCCAGCAGCGCCGGACAGGGTCATGACTATGGCTACACCTTC. It specifies CASSAGQGHDYGYTF.

V gene TRBV27 combines with J gene TRBJ2-2; D unclear. Germline CDR1 MNHEY, CDR2 SMNVEV (reference sequence). Trimming took off 0 bases at V and 6 bases at J, with 5 bases between the two ends. This CDR3 region has 13 residues. The chain's CDR3 is CASSLSLPGELFF. The CDR3 DNA follows: TGTGCCAGCAGTTTATCCCTCCCCGGGGAGCTGTTTTTT.

The chain carries TRBV4-1 and TRBJ2-1; the D gene is possibly TRBD1 (5 bases). Looked up from germline, CDR1 is MGHRA and CDR2 is YSYEKL. Deletions cut 0 bases from V and 12 bases from J, with 18 bases between. The CDR3 loop spans 15 amino acids. DNA for the CDR3: TGCGCCAGCAGCCAAGATCTCCAGGGAAGGTTCGGGCAGTTCTTC. Protein: CASSQDLQGRFGQFF.

The J gene is TRBJ2-5, the V gene TRBV18; 9 bases agree with TRBD1. Germline V lookup: CDR1 KGHSH, CDR2 LQKENI. With V trimmed by 0 bases and J by 2 bases, 4 bases remained unmatched. This CDR3 is built from 16 residues. This chain's CDR3 is CASSPPTGGEQETQYF. The CDR3 bases are TGTGCCAGCTCACCACCTACAGGGGGCGAACAAGAGACCCAGTACTTC.

The V call is TRBV2, the J call TRBJ1-5, with 8 positions matching TRBD1. Germline V gene lookup returns CDR1 SNHLY and CDR2 FYNNEI. The V gene end was trimmed by 6 bases and the J gene end by 6 bases; junction bases not matched to a gene: 7. This CDR3 region has 14 residues. DNA for the CDR3: TGTGCCAGCAGCGGACAGGGCTGGGCTCAGCCCCAGCATTTT. It codes for CASSGQGWAQPQHF. Full variable domain (rest looked up from reference TRBV2 and TRBJ1-5): EPEVTQTPSHQVTQMGQEVILRCVPISNHLYFYWYRQILGQKVEFLVSFYNNEISEKSEIFDDQFSVERPDGSNFTLKIRSTKLEDSAMYFCASSGQGWAQPQHFGDGTRLSIL.

This chain connects TRBV6-5 to TRBJ2-7; 10 bases are shared with TRBD1. The V and J ends lost 2 bases and 2 bases, in that order; junction bases with no gene match: 3. The CDR3 runs to 15 residues. Germline V gene data show CDR1 as MNHEY and CDR2 as SVGAGI. CDR3 residues: CASSYAGTGAYEQYF. The CDR3 coding sequence is TGTGCCAGCAGTTACGCCGGGACAGGGGCCTACGAGCAGTACTTC.

This chain joins TRBV15 and TRBJ2-3, with D tentatively TRBD2 (6 bases). This CDR3 has 14 residues. V gave up 4 bases and J gave up 0 bases, with 8 bases separating them. Germline CDR1 and CDR2: LNHNV and YYDKDF (reference sequence). The CDR3 loop reads CATSKRGSTDTQYF. In DNA, the CDR3 is TGTGCCACCAGCAAACGGGGGAGCACAGATACGCAGTATTTT.

This clone has a single count. The rearrangement uses TRBV28 and TRBJ1-6; D perhaps matches TRBD1 (6 bases). The CDR3 runs 13 residues. Looked up from germline, CDR1 is MDHEN and CDR2 is SYDVKM. Trimming stripped 7 bases from V and 10 bases from J, with 14 bases between. The CDR3 DNA follows: TGTGCCAGCAACGACAGGCTTGGGTCACCCCTCCACTTT. This codes for CASNDRLGSPLHF.

The chain uses TRBV6-2 or TRBV6-3 and TRBJ2-7; D unclear. Germline lookup yields CDR1 MNHEY and CDR2 SVGEGT. V was trimmed by 0 bases and J by 4 bases, leaving 4 bases between them. The CDR3 has 12 amino acids. The CDR3 protein is CASSYSSYEQYF. The CDR3 DNA reads TGTGCCAGCAGTTACTCGTCGTACGAGCAGTACTTC.

The V and J genes are TRBV9 and TRBJ2-3; 8 bases are shared with TRBD2. Germline-derived CDR1 and CDR2 are SGDLS and YYNGEE. CDR3 length: 14 residues. Trimming cost V 6 bases and J 4 bases; bases outside gene matches: 7. CDR3 residues: CASTSRGGSDTQYF. The CDR3, as DNA: TGTGCCAGCACCTCTCGGGGGGGGTCAGATACGCAGTATTTT.

This clone showed up just once. This sequence joins TRBV18 and TRBJ2-3; 11 nucleotides match TRBD2. Per the germline V gene, CDR1 is KGHSH and CDR2 is LQKENI. The CDR3 is 16 amino acids. Trimming cost V 3 bases and J 2 bases; bases outside gene matches: 4. Written as DNA, the CDR3 is TGTGCCAGCTCACCCGGGACTAGCGGTATCACAGATACGCAGTATTTT. Its protein product is CASSPGTSGITDTQYF.

The V call is TRBV18, the J call TRBJ1-2; TRBD1 matches at 7 bases. The CDR3 is 15 residues long. CDR1 and CDR2 (germline): KGHSH, LQKENI. The V gene end was trimmed by 5 bases and the J gene end by 2 bases; junction bases not matched to a gene: 8. CDR3 in amino acids: CASSEGQVRNYGYTF. For the CDR3, the DNA is TGTGCCAGCTCAGAAGGACAGGTCCGAAACTATGGCTACACCTTC.

This clone appeared a few times. The J gene is TRBJ1-3, the V gene TRBV28, with TRBD1 as a possible D gene (6 bases). CDR3 size: 16 residues. Germline V gene lookup returns CDR1 MDHEN and CDR2 SYDVKM. V lost 6 bases and J lost 0, with 15 bases in between. The CDR3 region is CASSQGSHNSGNTIYF. The CDR3 bases are TGTGCCAGCAGCCAGGGGAGCCATAACTCTGGAAACACCATATATTTT.

V gene TRBV29-1 combines with J gene TRBJ2-5, with unresolved D. V lost 3 bases and J lost 7, with 15 bases in between. There are 13 residues in the CDR3. The germline CDR1 and CDR2 sequences are SQVTM and ANQGSEA. The DNA of the CDR3 is TGCAGCGTTGAGGCTTCGGTCCACAGGACCCAGTACTTC. The encoded protein is CSVEASVHRTQYF.

V and J are TRBV7-2 and TRBJ2-1; possible D gene TRBD2, 6 bases. The CDR3 sequence is 15 residues long. Between the trimmed V and J ends, which lost 3 bases and 3 bases, there was a span of 12 bases. Germline values: CDR1 SGHTA, CDR2 FQGNSA. The CDR3 sequence: CASSLSGELYNEQFF. The DNA for the CDR3 is TGTGCCAGCAGCTTGTCGGGGGAACTCTACAATGAGCAGTTCTTC.

V usage is TRBV18 and J usage is TRBJ1-6; D gene ambiguous. Germline assignment: CDR1 KGHSH and CDR2 LQKENI. The CDR3 length is 13 residues. Trimming cost V 5 bases and J 10 bases, with 12 bases left between them. This CDR3 is CASSLAVSSPLHF. The CDR3 nucleotides read TGTGCCAGCTCATTGGCGGTCTCCTCACCCCTCCACTTT.

This CDR3 is CASRGSAGHDSYEQYF. In DNA, the CDR3 is TGTGCCAGTAGGGGTTCAGCGGGGCACGACTCCTACGAGCAGTACTTC. The chain joins TRBV19 to TRBJ2-7; TRBD2 matches at 7 bases. The V segment lost 6 bases and the J segment 0 bases; nucleotides outside the gene matches: 11. The V gene's germline CDR1 is LNHDA and CDR2 SQIVND (reference sequence). This CDR3 contains 16 residues.

J is TRBJ2-1 and V is TRBV12-5; D might be TRBD1 (5 bases). V was cut by 4 bases and J by 9 bases, with 13 bases left in between. The CDR3 is 13 residues long. Germline CDR1 reads LGHNT; CDR2 reads FRNRAP. CDR3 sequence reads: CASGSQGLSEQFF. CDR3 nucleotides: TGTGCTAGTGGTTCCCAGGGTTTGAGTGAGCAGTTCTTC.

The chain carries TRBV6-5 and TRBJ2-7, with 7 nucleotides matching TRBD2. The germline V gene encodes CDR1 MNHEY and CDR2 SVGAGI. The CDR3 length is 14 residues. V dropped 6 bases and J dropped 3; count of bases not matched to a gene: 8. The CDR3 region is CASSKDPGGYEQYF. The CDR3 coding sequence is TGTGCCAGCAGCAAGGATCCGGGGGGCTACGAGCAGTACTTC.

V and J are TRBV27 and TRBJ2-7; D may be TRBD1 (5 bases). Per the germline V gene, CDR1 is MNHEY and CDR2 is SMNVEV (reference sequence). V lost 4 bases, J lost 5 bases, and 12 bases lay in between. The CDR3 contains 13 residues. CDR3 loop: CASSSPGYDEQYF. The CDR3 region has the DNA TGTGCCAGCAGTTCTCCAGGGTACGACGAGCAGTACTTC.